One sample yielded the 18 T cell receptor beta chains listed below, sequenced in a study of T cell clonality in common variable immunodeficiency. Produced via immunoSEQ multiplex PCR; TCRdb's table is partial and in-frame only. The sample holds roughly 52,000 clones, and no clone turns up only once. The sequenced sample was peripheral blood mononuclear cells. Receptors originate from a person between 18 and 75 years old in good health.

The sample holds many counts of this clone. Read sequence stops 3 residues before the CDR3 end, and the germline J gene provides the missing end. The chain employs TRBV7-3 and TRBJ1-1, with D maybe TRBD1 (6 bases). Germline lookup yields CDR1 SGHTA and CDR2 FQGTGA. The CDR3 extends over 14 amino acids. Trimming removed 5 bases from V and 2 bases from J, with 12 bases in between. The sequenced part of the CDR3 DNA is TGTGCCAGCAGCCTACAGGGCCCTAACACTGAA. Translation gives CASSLQGPNTE. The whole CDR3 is CASSLQGPNTEAFF.

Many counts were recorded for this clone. Partial CDR3 DNA: TGCGCCAGCAGTGAGTCGGACGGTGAGGCGGGAGGACTCAATGAG. Protein: CASSESDGEAGGLNE. From start to end, the CDR3 is CASSESDGEAGGLNEQFF. The chain employs TRBV10-1 and TRBJ2-1; the match to TRBD2 covers 8 bases. The read ends 3 residues early relative to the CDR3; the germline J gene fills the gap. The germline V gene encodes CDR1 WNHNN and CDR2 SYGVQD (reference sequence). This CDR3 is 18 amino acids long. V gave up 0 bases and J gave up 6 bases; unmatched junction bases: 13.

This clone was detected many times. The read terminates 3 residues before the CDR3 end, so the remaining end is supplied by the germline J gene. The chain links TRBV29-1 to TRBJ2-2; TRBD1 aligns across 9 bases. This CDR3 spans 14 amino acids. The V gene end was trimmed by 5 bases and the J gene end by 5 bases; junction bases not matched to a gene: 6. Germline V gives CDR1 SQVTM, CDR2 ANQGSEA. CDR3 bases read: TGCAGCGTTACCGGGACAGGGACTACCGGGGAG. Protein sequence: CSVTGTGTTGE. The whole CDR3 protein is CSVTGTGTTGELFF.

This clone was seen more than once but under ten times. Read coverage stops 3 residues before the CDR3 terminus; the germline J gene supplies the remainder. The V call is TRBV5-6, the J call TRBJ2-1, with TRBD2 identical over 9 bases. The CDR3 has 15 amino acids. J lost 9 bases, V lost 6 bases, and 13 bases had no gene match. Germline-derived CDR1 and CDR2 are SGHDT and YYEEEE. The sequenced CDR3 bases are TGTGCCAGCACCCAGGTGGTAGCGGGAGTAATTGAG. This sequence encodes CASTQVVAGVIE. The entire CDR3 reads CASTQVVAGVIEQFF.

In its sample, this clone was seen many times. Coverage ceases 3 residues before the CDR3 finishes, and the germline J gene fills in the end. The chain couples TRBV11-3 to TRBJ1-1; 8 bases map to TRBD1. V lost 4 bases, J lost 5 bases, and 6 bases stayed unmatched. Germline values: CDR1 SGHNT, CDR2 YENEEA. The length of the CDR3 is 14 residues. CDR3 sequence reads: CASSSRTGRTEAFF. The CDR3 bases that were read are TGTGCCAGCAGCTCTCGGACAGGGAGAACTGAA.

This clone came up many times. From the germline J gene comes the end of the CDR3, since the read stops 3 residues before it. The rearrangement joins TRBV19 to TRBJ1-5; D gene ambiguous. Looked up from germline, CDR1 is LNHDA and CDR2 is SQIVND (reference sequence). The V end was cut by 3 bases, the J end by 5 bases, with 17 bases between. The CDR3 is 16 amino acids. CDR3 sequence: CASSMVGLGSDQPQHF. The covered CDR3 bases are TGTGCCAGTAGTATGGTAGGGTTAGGATCCGATCAGCCC.

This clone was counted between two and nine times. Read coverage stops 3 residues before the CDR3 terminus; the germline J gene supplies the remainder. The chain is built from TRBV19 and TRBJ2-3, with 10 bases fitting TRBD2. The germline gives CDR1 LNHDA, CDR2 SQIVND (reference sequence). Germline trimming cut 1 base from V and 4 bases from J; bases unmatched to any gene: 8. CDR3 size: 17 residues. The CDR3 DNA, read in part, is TGTGCCAGTAGTATAGTTTCTAGCGGGAGCTTCGCAGATACG. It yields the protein CASSIVSSGSFADT. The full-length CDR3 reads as CASSIVSSGSFADTQYF.

This chain's CDR3 is CASSSGVAGVRTDTAFF. The CDR3 DNA, read in part, is TGTGCCAGCAGCTCAGGGGTAGCGGGAGTCCGCACAGATACG. This rearrangement joins TRBV7-3 to TRBJ1-1; D might be TRBD1 (6 bases). The read ends 3 residues shy of where the CDR3 ends; the end is completed using the germline J gene. CDR1 and CDR2 (germline): SGHTA, FQGTGA. CDR3 length equals 17 residues.

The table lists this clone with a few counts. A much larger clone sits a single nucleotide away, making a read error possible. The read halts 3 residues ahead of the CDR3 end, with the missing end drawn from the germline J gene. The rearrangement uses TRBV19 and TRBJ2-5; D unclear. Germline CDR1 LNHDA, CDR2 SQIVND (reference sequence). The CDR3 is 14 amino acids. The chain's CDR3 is CTSSIDWLEETQYF. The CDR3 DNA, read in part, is TGTACCAGTAGTATAGATTGGCTAGAAGAGACC.

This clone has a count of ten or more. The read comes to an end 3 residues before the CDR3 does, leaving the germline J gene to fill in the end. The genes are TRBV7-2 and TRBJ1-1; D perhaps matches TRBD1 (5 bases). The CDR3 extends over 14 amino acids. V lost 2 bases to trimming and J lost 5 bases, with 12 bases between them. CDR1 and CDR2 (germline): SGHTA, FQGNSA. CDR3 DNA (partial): TGTGCCAGCAGCTTAATTTCAGGGAGGACTGAA. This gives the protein CASSLISGRTE. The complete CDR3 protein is CASSLISGRTEAFF.

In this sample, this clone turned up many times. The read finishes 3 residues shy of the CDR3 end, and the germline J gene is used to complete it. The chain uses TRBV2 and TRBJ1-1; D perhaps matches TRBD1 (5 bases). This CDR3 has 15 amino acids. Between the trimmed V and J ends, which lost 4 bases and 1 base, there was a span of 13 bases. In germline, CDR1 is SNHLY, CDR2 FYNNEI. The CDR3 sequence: CASSASGSPNTEAFF. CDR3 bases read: TGTGCCAGCAGTGCTTCAGGGTCCCCGAACACTGAA.

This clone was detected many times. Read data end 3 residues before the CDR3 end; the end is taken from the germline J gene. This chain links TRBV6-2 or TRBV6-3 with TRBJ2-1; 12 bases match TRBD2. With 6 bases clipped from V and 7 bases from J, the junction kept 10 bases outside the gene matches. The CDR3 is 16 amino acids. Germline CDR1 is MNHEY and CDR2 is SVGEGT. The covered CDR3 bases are TGTGCCAGCAGAGATCCGACTAGCGGGAGTGGAAATGAG. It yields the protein CASRDPTSGSGNE. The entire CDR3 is CASRDPTSGSGNEQFF.

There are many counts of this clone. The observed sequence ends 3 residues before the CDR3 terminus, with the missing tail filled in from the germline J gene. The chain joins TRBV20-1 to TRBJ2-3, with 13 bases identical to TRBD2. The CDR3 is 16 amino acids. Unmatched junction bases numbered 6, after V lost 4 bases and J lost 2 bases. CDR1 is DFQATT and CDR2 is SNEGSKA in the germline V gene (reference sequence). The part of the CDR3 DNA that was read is TGCAGTGCTACCCGGACTAGCGGGGGCCCCACAGATACG. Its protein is CSATRTSGGPTDT. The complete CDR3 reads CSATRTSGGPTDTQYF.

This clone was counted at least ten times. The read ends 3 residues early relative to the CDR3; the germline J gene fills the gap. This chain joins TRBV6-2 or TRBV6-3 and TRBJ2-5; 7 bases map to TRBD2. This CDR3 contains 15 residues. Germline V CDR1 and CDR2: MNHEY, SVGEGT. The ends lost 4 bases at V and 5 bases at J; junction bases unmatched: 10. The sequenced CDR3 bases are TGTGCCAGCAGTTGGGGGGAGCGGGATAAGGAGACC. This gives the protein CASSWGERDKET. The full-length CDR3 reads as CASSWGERDKETQYF.

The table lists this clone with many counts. Incomplete CDR3 DNA: TGTGCCTGGGGACAGGAGACTGAA. Translating gives CAWGQETE. The full CDR3 protein is CAWGQETEAFF. J is TRBJ1-1 and V is TRBV30, with TRBD1 identical over 7 bases. The CDR3 end lies 3 residues beyond the end of the read and is filled in from the germline J gene. The length of the CDR3 is 11 residues. The V gene end was trimmed by 5 bases and the J gene end by 5 bases; junction bases not matched to a gene: 2. Per germline, CDR1 GTSNPN and CDR2 SVGIG (reference sequence).

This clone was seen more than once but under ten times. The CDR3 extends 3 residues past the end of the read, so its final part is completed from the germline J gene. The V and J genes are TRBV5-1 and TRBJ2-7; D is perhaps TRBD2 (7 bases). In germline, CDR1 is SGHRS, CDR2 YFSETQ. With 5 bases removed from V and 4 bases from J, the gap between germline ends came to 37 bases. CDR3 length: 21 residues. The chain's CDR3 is CASSSPGRVFQRGGGVYEQYF. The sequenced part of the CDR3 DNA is TGCGCCAGCAGTAGCCCGGGAAGGGTCTTCCAAAGGGGGGGAGGGGTTTACGAG. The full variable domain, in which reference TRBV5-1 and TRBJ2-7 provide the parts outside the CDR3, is KAGVTQTPRYLIKTRGQQVTLSCSPISGHRSVSWYQQTPGQGLQFLFEYFSETQRNKGNFPGRFSGRQFSNSRSEMNVSTLELGDSALYLCASSSPGRVFQRGGGVYEQYFGPGTRLTVT.

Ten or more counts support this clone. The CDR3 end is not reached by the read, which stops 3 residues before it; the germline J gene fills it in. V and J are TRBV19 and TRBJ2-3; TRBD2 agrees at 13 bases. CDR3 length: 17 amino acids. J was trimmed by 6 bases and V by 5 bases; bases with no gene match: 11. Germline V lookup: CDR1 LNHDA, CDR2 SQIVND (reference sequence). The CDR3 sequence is CASSPGTSGRAGDTQYF. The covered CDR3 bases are TGTGCCAGTAGTCCAGGCACTAGCGGGAGGGCCGGTGATACG.

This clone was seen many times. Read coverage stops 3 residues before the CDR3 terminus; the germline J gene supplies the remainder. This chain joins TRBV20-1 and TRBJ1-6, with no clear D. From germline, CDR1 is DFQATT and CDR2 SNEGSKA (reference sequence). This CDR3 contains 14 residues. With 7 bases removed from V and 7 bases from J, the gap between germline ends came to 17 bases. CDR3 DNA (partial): TGCAGTGGCAAGCAGGAAATAGGAAATTCACCC. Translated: CSGKQEIGNSP. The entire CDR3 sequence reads CSGKQEIGNSPLHF.